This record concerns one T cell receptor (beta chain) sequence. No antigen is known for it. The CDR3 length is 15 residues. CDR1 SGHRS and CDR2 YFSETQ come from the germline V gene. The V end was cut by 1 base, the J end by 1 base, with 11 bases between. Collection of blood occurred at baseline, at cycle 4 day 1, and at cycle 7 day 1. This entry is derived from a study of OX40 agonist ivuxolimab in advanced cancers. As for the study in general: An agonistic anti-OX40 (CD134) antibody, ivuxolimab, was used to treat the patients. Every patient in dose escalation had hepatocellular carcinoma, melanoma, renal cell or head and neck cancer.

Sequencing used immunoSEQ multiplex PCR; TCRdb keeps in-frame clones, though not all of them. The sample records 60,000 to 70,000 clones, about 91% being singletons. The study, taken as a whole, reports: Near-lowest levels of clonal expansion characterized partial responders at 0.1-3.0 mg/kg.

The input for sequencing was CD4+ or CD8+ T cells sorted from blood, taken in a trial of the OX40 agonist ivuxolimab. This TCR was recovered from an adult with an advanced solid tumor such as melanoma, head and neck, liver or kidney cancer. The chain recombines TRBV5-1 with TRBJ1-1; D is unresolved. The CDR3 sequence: CASSLYLLENTEAFF. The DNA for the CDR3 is TGCGCCAGCAGCTTGTATCTACTGGAGAACACTGAAGCTTTCTTT.